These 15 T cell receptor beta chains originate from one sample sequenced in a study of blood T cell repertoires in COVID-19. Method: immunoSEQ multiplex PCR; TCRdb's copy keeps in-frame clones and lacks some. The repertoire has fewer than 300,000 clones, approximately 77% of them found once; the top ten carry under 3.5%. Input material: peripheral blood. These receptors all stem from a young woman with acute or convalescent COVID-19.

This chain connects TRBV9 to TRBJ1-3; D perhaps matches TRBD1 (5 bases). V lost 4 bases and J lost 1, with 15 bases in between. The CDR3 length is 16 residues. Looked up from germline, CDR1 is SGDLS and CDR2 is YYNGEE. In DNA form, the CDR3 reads TGTGCCAGCAGCCCTCGGGGCGGGATATCTGGAAACACCATATATTTT. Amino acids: CASSPRGGISGNTIYF.

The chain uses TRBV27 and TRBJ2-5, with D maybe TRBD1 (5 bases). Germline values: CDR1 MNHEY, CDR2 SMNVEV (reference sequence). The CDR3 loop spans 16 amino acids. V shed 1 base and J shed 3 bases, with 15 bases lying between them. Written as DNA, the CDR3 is TGTGCCAGCAGTTTATGGGGCACCCGAAGGGAAGAGACCCAGTACTTC. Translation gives CASSLWGTRREETQYF.

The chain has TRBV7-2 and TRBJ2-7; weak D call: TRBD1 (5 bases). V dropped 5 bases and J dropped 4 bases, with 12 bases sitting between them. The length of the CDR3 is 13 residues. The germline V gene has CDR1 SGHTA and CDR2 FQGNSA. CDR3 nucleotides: TGTGCCAGCAGCCGGACCCAGGGTTACGAGCAGTACTTC. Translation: CASSRTQGYEQYF.

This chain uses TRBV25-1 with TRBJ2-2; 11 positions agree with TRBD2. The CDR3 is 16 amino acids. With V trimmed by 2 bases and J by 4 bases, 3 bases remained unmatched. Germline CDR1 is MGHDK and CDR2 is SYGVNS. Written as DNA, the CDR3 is TGTGCCAGCAGTGAAACTCTAGCGGGAGGCACCGGGGAGCTGTTTTTT. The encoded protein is CASSETLAGGTGELFF.

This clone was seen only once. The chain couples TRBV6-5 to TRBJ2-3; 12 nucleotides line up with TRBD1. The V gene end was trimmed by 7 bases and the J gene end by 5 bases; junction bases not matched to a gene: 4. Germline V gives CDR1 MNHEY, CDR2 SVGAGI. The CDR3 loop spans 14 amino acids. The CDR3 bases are TGTGCCAGCATGGGACAGGGGGCTCGAGATACGCAGTATTTT. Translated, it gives CASMGQGARDTQYF.

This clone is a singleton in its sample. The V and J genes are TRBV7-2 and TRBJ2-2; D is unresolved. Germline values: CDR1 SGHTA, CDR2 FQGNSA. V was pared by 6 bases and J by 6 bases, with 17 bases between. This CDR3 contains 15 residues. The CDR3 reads CASRKPSSVAGELFF. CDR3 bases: TGTGCCAGCAGAAAACCCTCGTCAGTCGCCGGGGAGCTGTTTTTT.

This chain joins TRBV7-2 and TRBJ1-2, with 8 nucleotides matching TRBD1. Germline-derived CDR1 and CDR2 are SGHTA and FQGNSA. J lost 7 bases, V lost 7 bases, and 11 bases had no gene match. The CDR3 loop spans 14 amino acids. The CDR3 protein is CASKTGTGLIGYTF. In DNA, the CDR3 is TGTGCCAGCAAAACCGGGACAGGACTTATTGGCTACACCTTC.

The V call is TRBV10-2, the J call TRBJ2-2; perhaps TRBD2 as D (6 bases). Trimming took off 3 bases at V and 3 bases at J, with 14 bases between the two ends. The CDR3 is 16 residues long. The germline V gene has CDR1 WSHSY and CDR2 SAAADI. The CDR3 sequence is CASSEVQEGYTGELFF. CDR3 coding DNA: TGCGCCAGCAGTGAAGTCCAGGAGGGGTACACCGGGGAGCTGTTTTTT.

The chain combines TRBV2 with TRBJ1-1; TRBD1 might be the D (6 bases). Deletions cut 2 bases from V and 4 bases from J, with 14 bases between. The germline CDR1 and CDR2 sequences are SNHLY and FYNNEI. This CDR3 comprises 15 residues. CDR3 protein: CASSERGIKVTEAFF. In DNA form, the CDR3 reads TGTGCCAGCAGTGAAAGGGGGATTAAGGTCACTGAAGCTTTCTTT.

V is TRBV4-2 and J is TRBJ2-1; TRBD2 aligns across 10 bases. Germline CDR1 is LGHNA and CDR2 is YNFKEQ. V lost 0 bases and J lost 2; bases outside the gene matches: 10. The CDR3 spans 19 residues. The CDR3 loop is CASSQEWKAGGPPYNEQFF. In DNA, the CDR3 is TGTGCCAGCAGCCAAGAGTGGAAAGCGGGAGGGCCCCCCTACAATGAGCAGTTCTTC.

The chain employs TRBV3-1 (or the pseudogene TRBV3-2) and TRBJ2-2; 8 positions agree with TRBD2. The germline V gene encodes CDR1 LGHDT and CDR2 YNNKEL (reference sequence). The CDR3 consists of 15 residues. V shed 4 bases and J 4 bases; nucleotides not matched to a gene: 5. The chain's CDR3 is CASSLRGGITGELFF. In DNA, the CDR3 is TGTGCCAGCAGCCTCCGGGGGGGGATCACCGGGGAGCTGTTTTTT.

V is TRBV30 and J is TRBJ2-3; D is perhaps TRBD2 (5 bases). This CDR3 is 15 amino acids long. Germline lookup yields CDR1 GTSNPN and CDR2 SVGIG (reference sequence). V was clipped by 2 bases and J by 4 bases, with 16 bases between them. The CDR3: CAWSKASSEADTQYF. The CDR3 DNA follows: TGTGCCTGGAGTAAGGCTAGCTCAGAGGCAGATACGCAGTATTTT.

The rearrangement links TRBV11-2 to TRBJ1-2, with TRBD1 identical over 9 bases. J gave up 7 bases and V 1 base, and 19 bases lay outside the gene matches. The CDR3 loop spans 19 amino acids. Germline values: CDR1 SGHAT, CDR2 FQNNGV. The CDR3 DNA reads TGTGCCAGCAGCTTAGCGCCGGGACAGGGTCCCCTTTTTGACTCTGGCTACACCTTC. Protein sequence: CASSLAPGQGPLFDSGYTF.

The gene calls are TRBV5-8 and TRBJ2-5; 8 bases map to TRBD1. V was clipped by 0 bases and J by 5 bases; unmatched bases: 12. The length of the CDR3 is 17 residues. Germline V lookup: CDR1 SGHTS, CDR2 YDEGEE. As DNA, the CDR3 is TGTGCCAGCAGCTTGGCCTCCCACAGGGGGTTTATGGAGACCCAGTACTTC. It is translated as CASSLASHRGFMETQYF.

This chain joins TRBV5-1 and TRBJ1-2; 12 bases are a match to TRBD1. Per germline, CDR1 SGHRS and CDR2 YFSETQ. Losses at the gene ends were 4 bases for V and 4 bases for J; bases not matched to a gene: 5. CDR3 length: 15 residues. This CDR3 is CASSAGTGGVYGYTF. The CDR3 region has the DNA TGCGCCAGCAGCGCCGGGACAGGGGGCGTCTATGGCTACACCTTC.